The 4 T cell receptor beta chains below come from one sample, sequenced in a study of blood T cell repertoires in COVID-19. The protocol was immunoSEQ multiplex PCR, while the TCRdb copy is restricted to in-frame clones and leaves out a portion. Of 200,000 to 300,000 clones listed, around 88% are singletons. The specimen was peripheral blood. All receptors derive from a man older than 75 with acute or convalescent COVID-19.

The chain links TRBV27 to TRBJ1-6, with a tentative D call TRBD1 (6 bases). Germline values: CDR1 MNHEY, CDR2 SMNVEV (reference sequence). The CDR3 runs 16 residues. Trimming shortened V by 3 bases and J by 7 bases, and 16 bases separated the two germline ends. The CDR3 DNA follows: TGTGCCAGCAGTTTTTACAGGGCGACGGGAAATTCACCCCTCCACTTT. Its translation is CASSFYRATGNSPLHF.

This clone was seen only once. The chain joins TRBV6-6 to TRBJ2-7; tentatively, D is TRBD1 (5 bases). Trimming left V 8 bases short and J 3 bases short, with 11 bases between. Germline V lookup: CDR1 MNHNY, CDR2 SVGAGI (reference sequence). CDR3 length: 12 amino acids. The DNA of the CDR3 is TGTGCCAGCCGCCGACAGAACTACGAGCAGTACTTC. Amino acid sequence: CASRRQNYEQYF.

V gene TRBV5-1 combines with J gene TRBJ1-2, with TRBD1 identical over 7 bases. After removal of 4 bases from V and 3 bases from J, the junction contained 6 bases not matched to a gene. The CDR3 sequence is 14 residues long. Germline V gene lookup returns CDR1 SGHRS and CDR2 YFSETQ. CDR3 DNA: TGCGCCAGCAGCAAAAAGGACAGGCACTATGGCTACACCTTC. It translates to CASSKKDRHYGYTF.

The chain carries TRBV28 and TRBJ2-7; D gene unclear. V lost 2 bases to trimming and J lost 5 bases, with 13 bases between them. The CDR3 extends over 14 amino acids. Per the germline V gene, CDR1 is MDHEN and CDR2 is SYDVKM. In nucleotides, the CDR3 is TGTGCCAGCAGTTTAACAACTACCCGGAACGAGCAGTACTTC. Translation: CASSLTTTRNEQYF.